This is a list of T cell receptor beta chains from one sample in a study of glioma-infiltrating T cells after dendritic cell vaccination. Produced via immunoSEQ multiplex PCR; TCRdb's table is partial and in-frame only. The repertoire consists of approximately 85,000 clones, with 85% occurring once and the leading ten covering around 8.5%. The sample was blood, taken after dendritic cell vaccination. The source of these receptors is a human donor with glioblastoma. CDR3s include the opening cysteine and the closing phenylalanine or tryptophan. The order of the fields is J gene, V gene, clone size, D gene, CDR3 DNA, CDR3 protein. A D gene is named only where the DNA matches it firmly. Clone size is stated in some rows and not others, as once, few, many or a class when expanded.

j_call: TRBJ2-1
v_call: TRBV4-3
clone_size: .
d_call: .
cdr3_nt: TGCGCCAGCAGCCAAGTATTCGAGGTCAATGAGCAGTTCTTC
cdr3_aa: CASSQVFEVNEQFF

j_call: TRBJ2-3
v_call: TRBV25-1
clone_size: once
d_call: .
cdr3_nt: TGTGCCAGCAGCGGGGTTCGGGACACAGATACGCAGTATTTT
cdr3_aa: CASSGVRDTDTQYF

j_call: TRBJ1-2
v_call: TRBV6-6
clone_size: .
d_call: .
cdr3_nt: TGTGCCAGCAGTTATTCGGAGGACTATGGCTACACCTTC
cdr3_aa: CASSYSEDYGYTF

j_call: TRBJ2-2
v_call: TRBV30
clone_size: few
d_call: .
cdr3_nt: TGTGCCTGGGGTTCAGGGTTAGGCGGGACGGCCGGGGAGCTGTTTTTT
cdr3_aa: CAWGSGLGGTAGELFF

j_call: TRBJ2-5
v_call: TRBV16
clone_size: .
d_call: .
cdr3_nt: TGTGCCAGCAGCCAATCGTCAGGGGAAGAGACCCAGTACTTC
cdr3_aa: CASSQSSGEETQYF

j_call: TRBJ1-2
v_call: TRBV6-6
clone_size: few
d_call: .
cdr3_nt: TGTGCCAGCAGTTACCGCGGACAGTTGGTCTATGGCTACACCTTC
cdr3_aa: CASSYRGQLVYGYTF

j_call: TRBJ2-5
v_call: TRBV11-2
clone_size: .
d_call: TRBD2
cdr3_nt: TGTGCCAGCAGCTTAGCGGGACTAGCTTCGGAGACCCAGTACTTC
cdr3_aa: CASSLAGLASETQYF

j_call: TRBJ2-7
v_call: TRBV14
clone_size: .
d_call: .
cdr3_nt: TGTGCCAGCAGCCAGGTATTGTCCTCGGGGCAGTACTTC
cdr3_aa: CASSQVLSSGQYF

j_call: TRBJ1-5
v_call: TRBV18
clone_size: .
d_call: TRBD1
cdr3_nt: TGTGCCAGCTCGCCCGGGACAGATAATCAGCCCCAGCATTTT
cdr3_aa: CASSPGTDNQPQHF

j_call: TRBJ1-4
v_call: TRBV2
clone_size: few
d_call: .
cdr3_nt: TGTGCCAGCAGTGAAGGGAGGGTTAAGGAAAAACTGTTTTTT
cdr3_aa: CASSEGRVKEKLFF

j_call: TRBJ2-3
v_call: TRBV28
clone_size: .
d_call: TRBD1
cdr3_nt: TGTGCCAGCAGAAACCAGGGGGCCGCAGATACGCAGTATTTT
cdr3_aa: CASRNQGAADTQYF

j_call: TRBJ1-2
v_call: TRBV5-1
clone_size: .
d_call: .
cdr3_nt: TGCGCCAGCAGCTTGGTGGGGGCTCAGGGTGGCTACACCTTC
cdr3_aa: CASSLVGAQGGYTF

j_call: TRBJ2-5
v_call: TRBV7-3
clone_size: .
d_call: TRBD2
cdr3_nt: TGTGCCAGCAGACGAGCGGGGGAAGAGACCCAGTACTTC
cdr3_aa: CASRRAGEETQYF

j_call: TRBJ2-2
v_call: TRBV9
clone_size: .
d_call: .
cdr3_nt: TGTGCCAGCAGCGTAGGTCTGACATCCGGGGAGCTGTTTTTT
cdr3_aa: CASSVGLTSGELFF

j_call: TRBJ2-5
v_call: TRBV7-9
clone_size: .
d_call: TRBD1
cdr3_nt: TGTGCCAGCAGTGAAGACCGGGACAGGGGGCCGCAAGAGACCCAGTACTTC
cdr3_aa: CASSEDRDRGPQETQYF

j_call: TRBJ2-1
v_call: TRBV7-2
clone_size: .
d_call: TRBD1
cdr3_nt: TGTGCCAGCAGCTTACGGCGTAGACCGGGACAGGGGTCCAATGAGCAGTTCTTC
cdr3_aa: CASSLRRRPGQGSNEQFF

j_call: TRBJ2-7
v_call: TRBV5-4
clone_size: .
d_call: .
cdr3_nt: TGTGCCAGCAGCTTGTCTGCTAGCGATACCTACGAGCAGTACTTC
cdr3_aa: CASSLSASDTYEQYF

j_call: TRBJ2-6
v_call: TRBV25-1
clone_size: .
d_call: .
cdr3_nt: TGTGCCAGCAGCCGGGGGTCTGGGGCCAACGTCCTGACTTTC
cdr3_aa: CASSRGSGANVLTF